A single sample is the source of the 13 T cell receptor beta chains below, sequenced in a study of OX40 agonist ivuxolimab in advanced cancers. The method was immunoSEQ multiplex PCR; TCRdb's version includes in-frame clones alone and lacks a portion of them. Of over 55,000 clones listed, over 75% were seen once; the top ten hold under 14%. Sample: CD4+ or CD8+ T cells sorted from blood, taken in a trial of the OX40 agonist ivuxolimab. These receptor sequences come from an adult with an advanced solid tumor such as melanoma, head and neck, liver or kidney cancer.

This chain links TRBV5-6 with TRBJ1-4, with D hard to call. Trimming removed 2 bases at V and 5 bases at J, with 7 bases between. The CDR3 consists of 13 residues. Germline values: CDR1 SGHDT, CDR2 YYEEEE. CDR3 sequence: CASSFIRNEKLFF. The CDR3 bases are TGTGCCAGCAGCTTTATCAGGAATGAAAAACTGTTTTTT.

This clone was detected only once. The V call is TRBV6-1, the J call TRBJ2-3; D perhaps matches TRBD1 (7 bases). Germline CDR1 MNHNS, CDR2 SASEGT. This CDR3 spans 15 amino acids. With 3 bases removed from V and 1 base from J, the gap between germline ends came to 11 bases. The CDR3, as DNA: TGTGCCAGCAGTGACAGGGGGGAAGGCACAGATACGCAGTATTTT. Translating it yields CASSDRGEGTDTQYF.

This chain connects TRBV7-9 to TRBJ2-7, with a tentative D call TRBD1 (6 bases). Per germline, CDR1 SEHNR and CDR2 FQNEAQ (reference sequence). Trimming cost V 3 bases and J 3 bases, with 9 bases left between them. The CDR3 extends over 13 amino acids. The DNA for the CDR3 is TGTGCCAGCAGCTTGGACAGTTTCTACGAGCAGTACTTC. This encodes CASSLDSFYEQYF.

The chain joins TRBV6-1 to TRBJ2-7, with unresolved D. Trimming removed 5 bases from V and 4 bases from J, with 12 bases in between. Germline CDR1 MNHNS, CDR2 SASEGT. The CDR3 runs to 13 residues. The CDR3 is CASSPGAQYEQYF. In DNA, the CDR3 is TGTGCCAGCAGTCCTGGAGCTCAGTACGAGCAGTACTTC.

The chain uses TRBV25-1 and TRBJ2-4; 8 bases fit TRBD2. Per the germline V gene, CDR1 is MGHDK and CDR2 is SYGVNS. The trim removed 4 bases at V and 0 bases at J, leaving 8 bases unmatched. CDR3 length equals 17 residues. CDR3 sequence reads: CASSGPGGTEAKNIQYF. Here the CDR3 DNA reads TGTGCCAGCAGTGGCCCGGGGGGGACGGAAGCCAAAAACATTCAGTACTTC.

The chain employs TRBV10-3 and TRBJ2-7; D unresolved. Per the germline V gene, CDR1 is ENHRY and CDR2 is SYGVKD. V lost 4 bases and J lost 7, with 14 bases in between. The CDR3 covers 13 residues. CDR3 region: CAISGGQIREQYF. The CDR3 DNA follows: TGTGCCATCAGTGGTGGGCAAATCCGGGAGCAGTACTTC.

CDR3 nucleotide sequence: TGTGCCAGCTCACCACCGGGGCTAGCGGAGACCCAGTACTTC. Protein sequence: CASSPPGLAETQYF. This chain uses TRBV18 with TRBJ2-5, with D perhaps TRBD2 (6 bases). This CDR3 is 14 amino acids long. Germline CDR1 reads KGHSH; CDR2 reads LQKENI. V was clipped by 0 bases and J by 5 bases, with 10 bases between them.

J is TRBJ1-6 and V is TRBV11-2, with unresolved D. CDR1 and CDR2 from the germline V gene are SGHAT and FQNNGV. Trimming stripped 7 bases from V and 8 bases from J, with 6 bases between. This CDR3 contains 11 residues. The CDR3 spells CASNQDSPLHF. Here the CDR3 DNA reads TGTGCCAGCAACCAGGATTCACCCCTCCACTTT.

For the CDR3, the DNA is TGCGCCAGCAGCCCACAAGGACAGGGGGTAAACTCACCCCTCCACTTT. Encoded protein: CASSPQGQGVNSPLHF. The rearrangement uses TRBV5-1 and TRBJ1-6; TRBD1 matches at 10 bases. The CDR3 covers 16 residues. From germline, CDR1 is SGHRS and CDR2 YFSETQ. V trimming: 4 bases; J trimming: 10 bases; junction bases outside the gene matches: 11.

This CDR3 reads CASSVIEGHGYTF. The CDR3, as DNA: TGTGCCAGCAGCGTAATTGAGGGTCATGGCTACACCTTC. The genes are TRBV9 and TRBJ1-2; D unclear. Trimming pared 1 base from V and 6 bases from J, leaving 10 bases between. The CDR3 runs 13 residues. Germline V lookup: CDR1 SGDLS, CDR2 YYNGEE.

This clone was seen a few times. The genes are TRBV25-1 and TRBJ1-4; D ambiguous. The V end was cut by 4 bases, the J end by 10 bases, with 10 bases between. Germline loops: CDR1 MGHDK, CDR2 SYGVNS. This CDR3 spans 12 amino acids. DNA of the CDR3: TGTGCCAGCAGTGGACCACGGGGAAAACTGTTTTTT. Translated, it gives CASSGPRGKLFF.

This clone was seen just once. The chain has TRBV7-3 and TRBJ2-2; 11 bases are shared with TRBD1. The CDR3 is made up of 18 amino acids. V shed 5 bases and J 3 bases; nucleotides not matched to a gene: 11. Looked up from germline, CDR1 is SGHTA and CDR2 is FQGTGA. CDR3: CASSPLPGQGADTGELFF. The CDR3 DNA sequence: TGTGCCAGCAGCCCCCTTCCCGGACAGGGGGCCGACACCGGGGAGCTGTTTTTT.

The chain has TRBV2 and TRBJ1-2; 12 positions match TRBD1. The trim removed 0 bases at V and 4 bases at J, leaving 6 bases unmatched. Per germline, CDR1 SNHLY and CDR2 FYNNEI. The CDR3 consists of 17 residues. The CDR3 here is CASSEAGQGAMGYGYTF. Written as DNA, the CDR3 is TGTGCCAGCAGTGAAGCGGGACAGGGGGCTATGGGCTATGGCTACACCTTC.